Below, 14 T cell receptor beta chains from the same sample are listed, as sequenced in a study of spatial heterogeneity in lung cancer. Time point given: sample taken at primary tumor resection. Sequencing was performed on whole RNA extracted from tumor and nontumor lung tissue, or from frozen PBMC, and the material was left unsorted. TCRdb fed the 5' RACE reads into MiXCR, producing one record per CDR3 protein. This table holds about 12,000 distinct CDR3 sequences, about 18% found once. Material: PBMCs, obtained at surgery. The source of these receptors is a male donor with early-stage non-small cell lung cancer.

This clonotype was seen a few times. V usage is TRBV24-1 and J usage is TRBJ2-1; 8 nucleotides align to TRBD2. The CDR3 has 18 residues. With 3 bases clipped from V and 1 base from J, the junction kept 10 bases outside the gene matches. Germline V gives CDR1 KGHDR, CDR2 SFDVKD. In DNA form, the CDR3 reads TGTGCCACCAGTGATAGGGTGGGGAGCGGGAGTTCCTACAATGAGCAGTTCTTC. It codes for CATSDRVGSGSSYNEQFF.

The rearrangement uses TRBV20-1 and TRBJ2-1, with 9 positions matching TRBD2. The J segment lost 9 bases and the V segment lost 3 bases, leaving 3 bases of the junction unmatched. The CDR3 runs 12 residues. Germline V gives CDR1 DFQATT, CDR2 SNEGSKA (reference sequence). The CDR3 sequence: CSASSSGIEQFF. The DNA of the CDR3 is TGCAGTGCTAGCTCTAGCGGGATTGAGCAGTTCTTC.

This clonotype has more than one count but fewer than ten. The chain employs TRBV6-5 and TRBJ2-4; 10 nucleotides match TRBD1. Germline V CDR1 and CDR2: MNHEY, SVGAGI. The CDR3 runs 16 residues. V was pared by 2 bases and J by 7 bases, with 8 bases of the junction left unmatched. CDR3 DNA sequence: TGTGCCAGCAGTTACGGGCCCGGGACAGGGGTGAACATTCAGTACTTC. Amino acids: CASSYGPGTGVNIQYF.

This clonotype was recorded at least ten times. The chain uses TRBV11-2 and TRBJ2-1; D could derive from TRBD1 or TRBD2 (6 bases each). V lost 2 bases, J lost 3 bases, and 17 bases lay in between. The V gene's germline CDR1 is SGHAT and CDR2 FQNNGV. The CDR3 runs 17 residues. The CDR3 region has the DNA TGTGCCAGCAGCTTAAGTGGAAGACGGGGGCGCTACAATGAGCAGTTCTTC. Translation: CASSLSGRRGRYNEQFF.

This clonotype is medium-sized by share. V usage is TRBV27 and J usage is TRBJ2-1; 12 bases match TRBD2. The CDR3 extends over 17 amino acids. The V and J ends lost 5 bases and 4 bases, in that order; junction bases with no gene match: 9. CDR1 MNHEY and CDR2 SMNVEV come from the germline V gene (reference sequence). As DNA, the CDR3 is TGTGCCAGCAGTCCTCGGACTAGCGGGAAGGTTTACAATGAGCAGTTCTTC. Residues: CASSPRTSGKVYNEQFF.

This clonotype was found many times. V gene TRBV5-6 combines with J gene TRBJ1-2; 9 nucleotides agree with TRBD1. The CDR3 totals 15 residues. J was trimmed by 3 bases and V by 2 bases; bases with no gene match: 5. The germline gives CDR1 SGHDT, CDR2 YYEEEE. DNA for the CDR3: TGTGCCAGCAGCTTTGACAGGGGGTTTGACTATGGCTACACCTTC. This gives the protein CASSFDRGFDYGYTF.

This clonotype was recorded at least ten times. The chain carries TRBV20-1 and TRBJ1-5; 11 nucleotides agree with TRBD1. With V trimmed by 1 base and J by 4 bases, 3 bases remained unmatched. The CDR3 is 15 amino acids. Germline V gives CDR1 DFQATT, CDR2 SNEGSKA (reference sequence). The CDR3 here is CSARAGQGANQPQHF. The CDR3 DNA reads TGCAGTGCTAGAGCTGGACAGGGGGCTAATCAGCCCCAGCATTTT.

The V call is TRBV20-1, the J call TRBJ1-3; D gene unclear. With 6 bases removed from V and 6 bases from J, the gap between germline ends came to 18 bases. This CDR3 has 14 amino acids. The V gene's germline CDR1 is DFQATT and CDR2 SNEGSKA (reference sequence). For the CDR3, the DNA is TGCAGTGCCCGAACCGGGGTGGACGCAAACACCATATATTTT. It specifies CSARTGVDANTIYF.

This clonotype has only a few counts. This chain links TRBV5-1 with TRBJ2-1; the match to TRBD2 covers 9 bases. J gave up 4 bases and V 5 bases, and 4 bases lay outside the gene matches. The CDR3 covers 14 residues. In germline, CDR1 is SGHRS, CDR2 YFSETQ. CDR3 bases: TGCGCCAGCAGGGAACTAGCGGGTTACAATGAGCAGTTCTTC. Translating it yields CASRELAGYNEQFF.

This clonotype was counted at least ten times. The V gene is TRBV7-2, the J gene TRBJ2-7, with D hard to call. This CDR3 spans 14 amino acids. From germline, CDR1 is SGHTA and CDR2 FQGNSA. V was trimmed by 5 bases and J by 0 bases, leaving 11 bases between them. DNA of the CDR3: TGTGCCAGCAGCCTAAGCTGGAGCTCCTACGAGCAGTACTTC. It encodes CASSLSWSSYEQYF.

This clonotype showed up just a few times. V is TRBV27 and J is TRBJ2-1; TRBD1 agrees at 10 bases. Germline CDR1 MNHEY, CDR2 SMNVEV (reference sequence). The CDR3 has 13 residues. With V trimmed by 8 bases and J by 8 bases, 6 bases remained unmatched. The CDR3 reads CASGTGVPHEQFF. As DNA, the CDR3 is TGTGCCAGCGGGACAGGGGTCCCCCATGAGCAGTTCTTC.

This clonotype was seen many times. V usage is TRBV13 and J usage is TRBJ2-3; D call uncertain. Between the trimmed V and J ends, which lost 6 bases and 2 bases, there was a span of 12 bases. The CDR3 length is 14 residues. The germline V gene encodes CDR1 PRHDT and CDR2 FYEKMQ (reference sequence). CDR3 loop: CASSPSLSTDTQYF. The CDR3 DNA reads TGTGCCAGCAGTCCATCATTATCCACAGATACGCAGTATTTT.

This clonotype was counted at least ten times. The rearrangement links TRBV28 to TRBJ2-1; D unclear. V was shortened by 7 bases and J by 0 bases, with 13 bases between the two germline ends. The CDR3 runs to 15 residues. Germline V gene lookup returns CDR1 MDHEN and CDR2 SYDVKM. The CDR3 here is CASTTGFSSYNEQFF. CDR3 bases: TGTGCCAGCACCACGGGCTTCAGCTCCTACAATGAGCAGTTCTTC.

The chain combines TRBV6-1 with TRBJ2-7; possibly TRBD2 for D (6 bases). CDR1 and CDR2 from the germline V gene are MNHNS and SASEGT. Trimming left V 8 bases short and J 0 bases short, with 20 bases between. The CDR3 extends over 16 amino acids. The CDR3 bases are TGTGCCAGCGTCAAAGGACCGACTAGAGTCTCCTACGAGCAGTACTTC. Translation: CASVKGPTRVSYEQYF.